One and the same sample provided the 10 T cell receptor beta chains below, sequenced in a study of shared clonotypes between healthy human individuals. TCRdb keeps only in-frame clones here, not all; method: immunoSEQ multiplex PCR. The data show some 200,000 clones, with about 68% seen just once and under 11% held by the top ten. The sequenced material came from memory CD4+ T cells sorted from blood. Subset of the sample: CD45RA-negative fraction. The receptors derive from a man in his thirties or forties in good health.

The rearrangement uses TRBV5-1 and TRBJ2-7, with D perhaps TRBD1 (5 bases). Trimming removed 0 bases from V and 6 bases from J, with 16 bases in between. In germline, CDR1 is SGHRS, CDR2 YFSETQ. The CDR3 consists of 15 residues. Here the CDR3 DNA reads TGCGCCAGCAGCTTGGGTACAGGCGCTCAAGGCGAGCAGTACTTC. Protein: CASSLGTGAQGEQYF. Using reference TRBV5-1 and TRBJ2-7 for the parts outside the CDR3, the full variable domain is KAGVTQTPRYLIKTRGQQVTLSCSPISGHRSVSWYQQTPGQGLQFLFEYFSETQRNKGNFPGRFSGRQFSNSRSEMNVSTLELGDSALYLCASSLGTGAQGEQYFGPGTRLTVT.

Turning to this clone: The germline gene is not matched at one end of the junction; a read error may be the cause. The chain is built from TRBV7-7 and TRBJ2-5, with 15 bases that match TRBD2. CDR3 length equals 17 residues. Germline CDR1 is SSHAT and CDR2 is FNYEAQ (reference sequence). The CDR3 nucleotides read TGTGCTAGCAGCCAGGGACTAGCGGGGGGACCTCAAGAGACCCAGTACTTC. This codes for CASSQGLAGGPQETQYF.

The chain links TRBV28 to TRBJ1-1; 7 bases align to TRBD1. V shed 3 bases and J 1 base; nucleotides not matched to a gene: 2. The CDR3 loop spans 14 amino acids. Germline V gives CDR1 MDHEN, CDR2 SYDVKM. CDR3 region: CASSLGTENTEAFF. The CDR3 bases are TGTGCCAGCAGTTTGGGGACAGAGAACACTGAAGCTTTCTTT.

Details on this clone: Within the sample, other DNA sequences also encode this same CDR3. In nucleotides, the CDR3 is TGTGCCAGCTCCCCGTTACAGGCCGAGCAGTTCTTC. Translating gives CASSPLQAEQFF. The gene calls are TRBV18 and TRBJ2-1; a possible D gene is TRBD1 (5 bases). CDR1 and CDR2 from the germline V gene are KGHSH and LQKENI. This CDR3 has 12 residues. The V and J ends lost 6 bases and 10 bases respectively, with 13 bases between them.

V and J are TRBV9 and TRBJ2-3, with 12 bases identical to TRBD2. This CDR3 is built from 15 residues. The junction had 4 bases not matched to a gene; V was cut back by 3 bases and J by 5 bases. Germline CDR1 is SGDLS and CDR2 is YYNGEE. CDR3 coding DNA: TGTGCCAGCAGCGAACTAGCGGGGGGTATAGATACGCAGTATTTT. It codes for CASSELAGGIDTQYF.

This clone was found a few times. This chain joins TRBV19 and TRBJ2-5; TRBD1 agrees at 7 bases. V dropped 5 bases and J dropped 3; count of bases not matched to a gene: 6. Germline loops: CDR1 LNHDA, CDR2 SQIVND (reference sequence). The CDR3 runs to 14 residues. The chain's CDR3 is CASSPTGAKETQYF. In DNA, the CDR3 is TGTGCCAGTAGTCCTACAGGGGCCAAAGAGACCCAGTACTTC.

V and J are TRBV9 and TRBJ2-3; 7 nucleotides agree with TRBD2. After removal of 3 bases from V and 5 bases from J, the junction contained 15 bases not matched to a gene. The germline gives CDR1 SGDLS, CDR2 YYNGEE. The CDR3 consists of 17 residues. The CDR3 region is CASSGQSGGGLGDTQYF. CDR3 nucleotide sequence: TGTGCCAGCAGCGGACAATCGGGGGGAGGGCTGGGAGATACGCAGTATTTT. Using reference TRBV9 and TRBJ2-3 for the parts outside the CDR3, the full variable domain is DSGVTQTPKHLITATGQRVTLRCSPRSGDLSVYWYQQSLDQGLQFLIQYYNGEERAKGNILERFSAQQFPDLHSELNLSSLELGDSALYFCASSGQSGGGLGDTQYFGPGTRLTVL.

V is TRBV6-1 and J is TRBJ1-5; no reliable D call. With 6 bases removed from V and 4 bases from J, the gap between germline ends came to 13 bases. Germline V lookup: CDR1 MNHNS, CDR2 SASEGT. The CDR3 sequence is 14 residues long. CDR3 in amino acids: CASSQDRGNQPQHF. Here the CDR3 DNA reads TGTGCCAGCAGCCAGGATCGAGGGAATCAGCCCCAGCATTTT.

The J gene is TRBJ2-3, the V gene TRBV5-6, with 7 bases matching TRBD2. V trimming: 4 bases; J trimming: 2 bases; junction bases outside the gene matches: 13. Germline lookup yields CDR1 SGHDT and CDR2 YYEEEE. The CDR3 is made up of 17 amino acids. As DNA, the CDR3 is TGTGCCAGCAGCGGGCGGACTAGGGTAGGGCTCACAGATACGCAGTATTTT. It codes for CASSGRTRVGLTDTQYF. Using reference TRBV5-6 and TRBJ2-3 for the parts outside the CDR3, the full variable domain is DAGVTQSPTHLIKTRGQQVTLRCSPKSGHDTVSWYQQALGQGPQFIFQYYEEEERQRGNFPDRFSGHQFPNYSSELNVNALLLGDSALYLCASSGRTRVGLTDTQYFGPGTRLTVL.

V and J are TRBV27 and TRBJ1-5; weak D call: TRBD1 (5 bases). The ends were cut back, 5 bases at V and 2 bases at J, with 13 bases in the middle. The CDR3 length is 15 residues. Germline assignment: CDR1 MNHEY and CDR2 SMNVEV (reference sequence). DNA for the CDR3: TGTGCCAGCAGTACGTCCGGGGCCCGCAATCAGCCCCAGCATTTT. Encoded protein: CASSTSGARNQPQHF.